The clone carrying this TCR beta chain has just a few counts. Its antigen is not identified. The sample comes from a study of vaccination and CD4 T cells after COVID-19. Study overall: Overlapping spike peptides from SARS-CoV-2, HCoV-NL63, HCoV-OC43 and HCoV-229E served to stimulate the cells.

Trimming took off 0 bases at V and 2 bases at J, with 16 bases between the two ends. Germline CDR1 is DFQATT and CDR2 is SNEGSKA (reference sequence). This CDR3 spans 17 amino acids. Study-level findings and limits: A nonsignificant rise from roughly 22 to 38 was seen in the median number of SARS-CoV-2-reactive clonotypes.

The Oncomine TCR Beta short-read assay sequenced DNA from cultured CD4+ T cells. TCRdb reanalysed the PCR reads using MiXCR and keeps one entry per CDR3 protein. The sample yields 10,000 or so distinct CDR3 sequences, about 54% seen once. Treatment described: roughly 10-day PBMC culture with coronavirus spike peptide pools or control peptides (ViraFEST assay). The TCR originated in a human donor who had recovered from COVID-19. Source material: CD4+ T cells from blood, cultured in vitro. This chain uses TRBV20-1 with TRBJ2-2; no firm D call. The CDR3 nucleotides read TGCAGTGCTAGAGATTCCAACTCAGGCGCAAACACCGGGGAGCTGTTTTTT. Translating gives CSARDSNSGANTGELFF.